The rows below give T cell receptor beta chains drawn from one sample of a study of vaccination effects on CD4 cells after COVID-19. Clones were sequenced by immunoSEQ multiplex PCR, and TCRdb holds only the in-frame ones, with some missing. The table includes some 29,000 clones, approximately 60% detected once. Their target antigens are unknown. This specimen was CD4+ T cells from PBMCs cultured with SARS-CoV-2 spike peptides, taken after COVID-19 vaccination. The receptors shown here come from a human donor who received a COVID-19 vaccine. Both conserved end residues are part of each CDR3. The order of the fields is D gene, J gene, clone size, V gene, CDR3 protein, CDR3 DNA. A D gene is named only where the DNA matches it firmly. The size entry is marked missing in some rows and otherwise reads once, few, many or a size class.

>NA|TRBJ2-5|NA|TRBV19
CASSIGSLGLAQYF
TGTGCCAGTAGTATAGGTAGTTTGGGTTTAGCTCAGTACTTC
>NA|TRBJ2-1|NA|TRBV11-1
CASSHRNEQFF
TGTGCCAGCAGCCACCGGAATGAGCAGTTCTTC
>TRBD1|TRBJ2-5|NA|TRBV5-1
CASSRDRVLETQYF
TGCGCCAGCAGCCGGGACAGGGTTTTAGAGACCCAGTACTTC
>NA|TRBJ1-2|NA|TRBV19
CASSFLRRGYTF
TGTGCCAGTAGTTTCCTCCGTCGGGGCTACACCTTC
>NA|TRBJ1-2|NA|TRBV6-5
CASNSGRHGYTF
TGTGCCAGCAATTCGGGCAGGCATGGCTACACCTTC
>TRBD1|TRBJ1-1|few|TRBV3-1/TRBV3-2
CASSDRETEAFF
TGTGCCAGCAGCGACAGGGAAACTGAAGCTTTCTTT
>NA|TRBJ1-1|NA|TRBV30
CAWSYVTGGAFF
TGTGCCTGGAGTTATGTTACGGGAGGAGCTTTCTTT
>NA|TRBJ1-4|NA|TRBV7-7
CASSKTIGSNEKLFF
TGTGCCAGCAGCAAGACCATCGGCTCTAATGAAAAACTGTTTTTT
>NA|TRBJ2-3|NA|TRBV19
CASYRADTDTQYF
TGTGCCAGTTACAGGGCTGACACAGATACGCAGTATTTT
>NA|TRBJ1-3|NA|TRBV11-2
CASSLVRHSGNTIYF
TGTGCCAGCAGCTTAGTGCGTCACTCTGGAAACACCATATATTTT
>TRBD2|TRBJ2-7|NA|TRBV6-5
CASRRAGDAYEQYF
TGTGCCAGCAGGAGGGCGGGAGATGCGTACGAGCAGTACTTC
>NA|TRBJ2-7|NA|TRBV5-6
CASSLANYEQYF
TGTGCCAGCAGCTTGGCCAACTACGAGCAGTACTTC
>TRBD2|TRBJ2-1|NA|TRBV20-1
CSASVGLAVSYNEQFF
TGCAGTGCTAGTGTAGGACTAGCGGTCTCCTACAATGAGCAGTTCTTC
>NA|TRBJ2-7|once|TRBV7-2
CASRPISYRDGYEQYF
TGTGCCAGCAGACCGATATCCTACCGGGACGGCTACGAGCAGTACTTC
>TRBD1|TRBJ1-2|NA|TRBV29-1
CSVARTGGASYGYTF
TGCAGCGTTGCCCGGACAGGGGGCGCTTCCTATGGCTACACCTTC
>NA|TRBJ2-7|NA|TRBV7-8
CASSLEELSYEQYF
TGTGCCAGCAGCTTAGAAGAGCTCTCCTACGAGCAGTACTTC
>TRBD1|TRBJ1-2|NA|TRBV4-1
CASSQGRWTGSLLGYGYTF
TGCGCCAGCAGCCAAGGACGATGGACAGGAAGCCTCCTAGGCTATGGCTACACCTTC
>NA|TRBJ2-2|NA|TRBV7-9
CASSLRRGGTGELFF
TGTGCCAGCAGCTTAAGAAGGGGGGGGACCGGGGAGCTGTTTTTT
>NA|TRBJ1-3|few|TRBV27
CASSPPLGNTIYF
TGTGCCAGCAGTCCCCCTCTCGGAAACACCATATATTTT
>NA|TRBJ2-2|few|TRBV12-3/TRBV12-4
CASSRGAPGELFF
TGTGCCAGCAGCCGGGGAGCCCCCGGGGAGCTGTTTTTT
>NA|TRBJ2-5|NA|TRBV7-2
CASSLLGEGETQYF
TGTGCCAGCAGCTTACTGGGGGAAGGAGAGACCCAGTACTTC
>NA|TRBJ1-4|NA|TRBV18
CASSLGWQTNEKLFF
TGTGCCAGCTCGCTCGGATGGCAAACTAATGAAAAACTGTTTTTT
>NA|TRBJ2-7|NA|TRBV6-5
CASSRETHEQYF
TGTGCCAGCAGCCGGGAGACCCACGAGCAGTACTTC
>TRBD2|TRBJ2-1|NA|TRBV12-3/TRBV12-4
CASSLGLAGQFF
TGTGCCAGCAGTCTTGGACTAGCGGGACAGTTCTTC
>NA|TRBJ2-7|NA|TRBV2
CASRLNYEQYF
TGTGCCAGCAGACTTAATTACGAGCAGTACTTC
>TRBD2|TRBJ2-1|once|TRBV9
CASSVVLGGSVGEQFF
TGTGCCAGCAGCGTAGTACTAGGCGGGAGCGTCGGTGAGCAGTTCTTC
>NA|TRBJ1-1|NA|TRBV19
CASSIVAGYTEAFF
TGTGCCAGTAGTATAGTCGCAGGGTACACTGAAGCTTTCTTT
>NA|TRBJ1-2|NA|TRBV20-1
CSAPNYGYTF
TGCAGTGCTCCCAACTATGGCTACACCTTC
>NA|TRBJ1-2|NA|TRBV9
CASSPPGLGNYGYTF
TGTGCCAGCAGCCCCCCGGGGTTGGGGAACTATGGCTACACCTTC
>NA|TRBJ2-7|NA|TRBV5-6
CASSLSVYEQYF
TGTGCCAGCAGCTTATCGGTATACGAGCAGTACTTC
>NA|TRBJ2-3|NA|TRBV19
CASSIDHSTLNTQYF
TGTGCCAGTAGTATAGATCATTCTACTTTGAATACGCAGTATTTT
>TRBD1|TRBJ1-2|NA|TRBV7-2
CASSYYIDREVTF
TGTGCCAGCAGCTACTATATAGACAGGGAAGTCACCTTC
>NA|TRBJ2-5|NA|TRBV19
CASNMGHRLETQYF
TGTGCCAGTAATATGGGACACCGACTGGAGACCCAGTACTTC
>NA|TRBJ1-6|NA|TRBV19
CASMQSNSPLHF
TGTGCCAGTATGCAGAGTAATTCACCCCTCCACTTT
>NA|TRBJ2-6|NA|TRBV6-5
CASSLGFSGANVLTF
TGTGCCAGCAGTCTCGGTTTCTCTGGGGCCAACGTCCTGACTTTC
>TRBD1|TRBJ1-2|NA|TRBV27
CASSLLAGGAYGYTF
TGTGCCAGCAGTTTATTGGCAGGGGGCGCCTATGGCTACACCTTC
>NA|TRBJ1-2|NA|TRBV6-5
CASRQTRNYGYTF
TGTGCCAGCAGACAGACGCGGAACTATGGCTACACCTTC
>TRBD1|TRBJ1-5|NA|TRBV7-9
CASSPTGGNQPQHF
TGTGCCAGCAGCCCGACAGGGGGGAATCAGCCCCAGCATTTT
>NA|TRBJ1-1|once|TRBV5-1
CASSLEGVGAVSAFF
TGCGCCAGCAGCTTGGAGGGGGTCGGGGCGGTTTCAGCTTTCTTT
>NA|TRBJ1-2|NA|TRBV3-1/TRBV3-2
CASSSGAYGYTF
TGTGCCAGCTCGTCAGGGGCATATGGCTACACCTTC
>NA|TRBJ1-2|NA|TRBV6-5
CASSWDGTNYGYTF
TGTGCCAGCAGTTGGGACGGAACTAACTATGGCTACACCTTC
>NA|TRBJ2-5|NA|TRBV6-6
CASRRTTDETQYF
TGTGCCAGCAGGAGGACAACTGACGAGACCCAGTACTTC
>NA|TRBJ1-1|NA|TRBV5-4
CASSLEGMNTEAFF
TGTGCCAGCAGCTTAGAGGGGATGAACACTGAAGCTTTCTTT
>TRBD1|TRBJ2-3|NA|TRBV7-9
CASSYRQGVVDTQYF
TGTGCCAGCAGCTATAGACAGGGGGTTGTAGATACGCAGTATTTT
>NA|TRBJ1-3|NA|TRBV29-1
CSVLKDTIYF
TGCAGCGTTCTAAAGGACACCATATATTTT
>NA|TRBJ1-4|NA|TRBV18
CASSPTQSQLNEKLFF
TGTGCCAGCTCACCTACCCAATCACAGCTTAATGAAAAACTGTTTTTT
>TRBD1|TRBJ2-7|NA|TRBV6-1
CASSEGTGGTYEQYF
TGTGCCAGCAGTGAAGGGACAGGGGGCACCTACGAGCAGTACTTC
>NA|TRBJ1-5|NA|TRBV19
CASSIDPFRGGQPQHF
TGTGCCAGTAGTATAGATCCTTTTCGAGGGGGTCAGCCCCAGCATTTT
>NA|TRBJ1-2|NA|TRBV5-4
CASSPGGLQGPYGYTF
TGTGCCAGCAGCCCGGGTGGTTTACAGGGCCCCTATGGCTACACCTTC
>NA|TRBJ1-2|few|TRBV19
CASSIPKPVDGYTF
TGTGCCAGTAGTATTCCCAAACCAGTCGATGGCTACACCTTC
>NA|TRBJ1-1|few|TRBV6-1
CASSELGGGTEAFF
TGTGCCAGCAGTGAATTGGGGGGGGGCACTGAAGCTTTCTTT
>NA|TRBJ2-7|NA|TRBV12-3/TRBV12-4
CASSPPNYEQYF
TGTGCCAGCAGTCCACCGAACTACGAGCAGTACTTC
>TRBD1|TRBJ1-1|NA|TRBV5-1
CASSFRPPGTGLGTEAFF
TGCGCCAGCAGCTTTCGGCCTCCGGGGACAGGGTTGGGCACTGAAGCTTTCTTT
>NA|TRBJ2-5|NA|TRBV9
CASSVPGGVETQYF
TGTGCCAGCAGCGTCCCAGGCGGGGTAGAGACCCAGTACTTC